Below are 21 T cell receptor beta chains sequenced from a single sample in a study of blood T cell repertoires in COVID-19 (dated by TCRdb to about 2020). Libraries came from the immunoSEQ multiplex PCR assay. TCRdb limited this immuneACCESS table to in-frame rearrangements with V and J called. A share of clones is missing; checked studies link under half to unresolved V genes, and the rest is unexplained. This sample gives roughly 33,000 clones in total; over 80% of them show up just once. About a tenth of the sample lies in the top ten. Input material: peripheral blood. These receptors all stem from an elderly man with active COVID-19.

V gene TRBV9 combines with J gene TRBJ2-7; 11 nucleotides match TRBD2. The CDR3 covers 15 residues. Germline CDR1 SGDLS, CDR2 YYNGEE. J gave up 7 bases and V 3 bases, and 9 bases lay outside the gene matches. The CDR3 DNA follows: TGTGCCAGCAGCGCGATAGCGGGAGGGCCGGGGGAGCAGTACTTC. This encodes CASSAIAGGPGEQYF.

The CDR3 DNA is TGTGCCTGGAGTGGACTCTATGGCTACACCTTC. This gives the protein CAWSGLYGYTF. This sequence joins TRBV30 and TRBJ1-2, with D hard to call. CDR1 GTSNPN and CDR2 SVGIG come from the germline V gene (reference sequence). The CDR3 extends over 11 amino acids. V was shortened by 1 base and J by 4 bases, with 4 bases between the two germline ends. The complete variable domain, with remaining parts taken from reference TRBV30 and TRBJ1-2, reads SQTIHQWPATLVQPVGSPLSLECTVEGTSNPNLYWYRQAAGRGLQLLFYSVGIGQISSEVPQNLSASRPQDRQFILSSKKLLLSDSGFYLCAWSGLYGYTFGSGTRLTVV.

The chain links TRBV5-4 to TRBJ2-7, with 10 bases fitting TRBD2. The CDR3 is 15 amino acids. The trim removed 5 bases at V and 5 bases at J, leaving 10 bases unmatched. Germline CDR1 is SGHNT and CDR2 is YYREEE (reference sequence). The CDR3 DNA reads TGTGCCAGCAGTTTTAGCCCAGCGGGAGGGAACGAGCAGTACTTC. Encoded protein: CASSFSPAGGNEQYF.

The chain combines TRBV10-3 with TRBJ1-2; no definite D call. This CDR3 has 15 residues. Trimming removed 10 bases from V and 4 bases from J, with 22 bases in between. Germline assignment: CDR1 ENHRY and CDR2 SYGVKD. CDR3 coding DNA: TGTGCCACCCGGGGAGGTAGCCCCCAACGCTATGGCTACACCTTC. Protein: CATRGGSPQRYGYTF.

This chain joins TRBV7-2 and TRBJ2-5; D possibly corresponds to TRBD2 (6 bases). CDR3 length: 13 amino acids. Germline CDR1 reads SGHTA; CDR2 reads FQGNSA. V was cut by 2 bases and J by 5 bases, with 9 bases left in between. The CDR3, as DNA: TGTGCCAGCAGCTTACGGGGGAGCGAGACCCAGTACTTC. This translates into CASSLRGSETQYF. The full variable domain, in which reference TRBV7-2 and TRBJ2-5 provide the parts outside the CDR3, is GAGVSQSPSNKVTEKGKDVELRCDPISGHTALYWYRQSLGQGLEFLIYFQGNSAPDKSGLPSDRFSAERTGGSVSTLTIQRTQQEDSAVYLCASSLRGSETQYFGPGTRLLVL.

The J gene is TRBJ1-1, the V gene TRBV18, with TRBD1 as a possible D gene (6 bases). This CDR3 comprises 14 residues. The ends were cut back, 2 bases at V and 4 bases at J, with 11 bases in the middle. The germline gives CDR1 KGHSH, CDR2 LQKENI. The CDR3: CASSPSARGTEAFF. CDR3 bases: TGTGCCAGCTCACCATCGGCCAGGGGCACTGAAGCTTTCTTT.

The V gene is TRBV27, the J gene TRBJ2-1; 9 nucleotides match TRBD1. The ends lost 7 bases at V and 9 bases at J; junction bases unmatched: 7. The CDR3 has 13 residues. Germline CDR1 reads MNHEY; CDR2 reads SMNVEV (reference sequence). The DNA for the CDR3 is TGTGCCAGCACCCGGACAGGGGTGGGTGAGCAGTTCTTC. Residues: CASTRTGVGEQFF.

The V gene is TRBV19, the J gene TRBJ2-2, with a possible D match to TRBD2 (6 bases). In germline, CDR1 is LNHDA, CDR2 SQIVND (reference sequence). The germline V and J ends were trimmed by 0 bases and 6 bases, with 8 bases remaining between them. The CDR3 consists of 14 residues. CDR3 loop: CASSIESGPGELFF. The CDR3 DNA sequence: TGTGCCAGTAGTATAGAGAGCGGGCCCGGGGAGCTGTTTTTT.

This chain connects TRBV5-1 to TRBJ1-1, with 7 bases lining up with TRBD1. V gave up 0 bases and J gave up 3 bases; unmatched junction bases: 8. Germline CDR1 reads SGHRS; CDR2 reads YFSETQ. The CDR3 length is 16 residues. CDR3 sequence (DNA): TGCGCCAGCAGCTTGGCCGGCAGGGGGGTCTACACTGAAGCTTTCTTT. It specifies CASSLAGRGVYTEAFF. The whole variable domain, remainder taken from reference TRBV5-1 and TRBJ1-1, is KAGVTQTPRYLIKTRGQQVTLSCSPISGHRSVSWYQQTPGQGLQFLFEYFSETQRNKGNFPGRFSGRQFSNSRSEMNVSTLELGDSALYLCASSLAGRGVYTEAFFGQGTRLTVV.

This chain joins TRBV19 and TRBJ1-2; D remains unclear. CDR1 and CDR2 (germline): LNHDA, SQIVND (reference sequence). The CDR3 sequence is 13 residues long. The V and J ends lost 6 bases and 0 bases respectively, with 8 bases between them. The CDR3 sequence is CASRRIANYGYTF. The DNA for the CDR3 is TGTGCCAGTAGGCGGATAGCTAACTATGGCTACACCTTC. The whole variable domain, filled in from reference TRBV19 and TRBJ1-2, reads DGGITQSPKYLFRKEGQNVTLSCEQNLNHDAMYWYRQDPGQGLRLIYYSQIVNDFQKGDIAEGYSVSREKKESFPLTVTSAQKNPTAFYLCASRRIANYGYTFGSGTRLTVV.

This clone has more than one count but fewer than ten. V and J are TRBV4-1 and TRBJ2-7; the D gene is possibly TRBD1 (5 bases). The CDR3 contains 13 residues. The V end lost 4 bases, the J end lost 6 bases, and 13 bases lay between the germline ends. Per the germline V gene, CDR1 is MGHRA and CDR2 is YSYEKL. The CDR3 here is CASSLDRVSEQYF. CDR3 bases: TGCGCCAGCAGCCTCGACAGAGTCAGCGAGCAGTACTTC.

This clone was seen a single time. This sequence joins TRBV7-2 and TRBJ2-5, with TRBD1 matching 8 bases. CDR3 size: 16 residues. The ends lost 3 bases at V and 1 base at J; junction bases unmatched: 7. Germline V CDR1 and CDR2: SGHTA, FQGNSA. The CDR3 loop reads CASSLGIRGPQETQYF. For the CDR3, the DNA is TGTGCCAGCAGCTTGGGGATCAGGGGGCCCCAAGAGACCCAGTACTTC.

The CDR3 DNA reads TGTGCCAGCAGCAACTACCTAGGCGGCAATGAAAAACTGTTTTTT. Encoded protein: CASSNYLGGNEKLFF. The J gene is TRBJ1-4, the V gene TRBV5-4; D not resolved. The CDR3 is 15 residues long. Germline V lookup: CDR1 SGHNT, CDR2 YYREEE (reference sequence). Trimming took off 4 bases at V and 5 bases at J, with 15 bases between the two ends.

This chain joins TRBV5-4 and TRBJ2-1, with 8 bases aligning to TRBD1. With 0 bases clipped from V and 4 bases from J, the junction kept 9 bases outside the gene matches. The CDR3 runs to 17 residues. Germline V gene data show CDR1 as SGHNT and CDR2 as YYREEE (reference sequence). The CDR3 is CASSLGHQGQGYNEQFF. The CDR3 nucleotides read TGTGCCAGCAGCTTGGGTCACCAAGGACAGGGATACAATGAGCAGTTCTTC.

The V call is TRBV19, the J call TRBJ1-3; D may be TRBD1 (6 bases). The CDR3 loop spans 15 amino acids. Trimming removed 5 bases at V and 4 bases at J, with 15 bases between. Germline V gene sequence: CDR1 LNHDA, CDR2 SQIVND (reference sequence). CDR3 amino acids: CASSPGQKAGNTIYF. The CDR3 nucleotides are TGTGCCAGTAGTCCCGGACAGAAGGCCGGAAACACCATATATTTT.

This chain connects TRBV5-6 to TRBJ2-7, with 7 bases matching TRBD2. This CDR3 has 15 amino acids. Trimming at V came to 2 bases and at J to 4 bases, leaving 9 bases not matched to a gene. The germline V gene encodes CDR1 SGHDT and CDR2 YYEEEE. DNA of the CDR3: TGTGCCAGCAGCTTCGCCGTAGCGGGCCCTTACGAGCAGTACTTC. Amino acids: CASSFAVAGPYEQYF. Using reference TRBV5-6 and TRBJ2-7 for the parts outside the CDR3, the full variable domain is DAGVTQSPTHLIKTRGQQVTLRCSPKSGHDTVSWYQQALGQGPQFIFQYYEEEERQRGNFPDRFSGHQFPNYSSELNVNALLLGDSALYLCASSFAVAGPYEQYFGPGTRLTVT.

This chain joins TRBV28 and TRBJ2-7; 11 nucleotides agree with TRBD1. Losses at the gene ends were 4 bases for V and 2 bases for J; bases not matched to a gene: 4. The CDR3 length is 15 residues. Germline lookup yields CDR1 MDHEN and CDR2 SYDVKM. The chain's CDR3 is CASSSGQGVAYEQYF. In DNA form, the CDR3 reads TGTGCCAGCAGTTCGGGACAGGGGGTCGCCTACGAGCAGTACTTC.

This chain uses TRBV7-8 with TRBJ1-5; D perhaps matches TRBD1 (6 bases). V was shortened by 5 bases and J by 2 bases, with 16 bases between the two germline ends. The germline V gene has CDR1 SGHVS and CDR2 FQNEAQ. The CDR3 covers 16 residues. The CDR3 DNA sequence: TGTGCCAGCAGCCCCCTCAGACAGGACCGCAATCAGCCCCAGCATTTT. Translation: CASSPLRQDRNQPQHF.

The chain has TRBV7-9 and TRBJ2-4, with TRBD2 as a possible D gene (6 bases). CDR1 and CDR2 from the germline V gene are SEHNR and FQNEAQ (reference sequence). The V end lost 3 bases, the J end lost 0 bases, and 12 bases lay between the germline ends. This CDR3 has 16 residues. The CDR3 DNA reads as TGTGCCAGCAGCTTGGTGGGGCGGGAAGCCAAAAACATTCAGTACTTC. Translating it yields CASSLVGREAKNIQYF. Based on the CDR3 plus reference TRBV7-9 and TRBJ2-4, the full variable domain is DTGVSQNPRHKITKRGQNVTFRCDPISEHNRLYWYRQTLGQGPEFLTYFQNEAQLEKSRLLSDRFSAERPKGSFSTLEIQRTEQGDSAMYLCASSLVGREAKNIQYFGAGTRLSVL.

The gene calls are TRBV6-5 and TRBJ1-6; 8 bases fit TRBD1. From germline, CDR1 is MNHEY and CDR2 SVGAGI. V was pared by 4 bases and J by 7 bases, with 6 bases of the junction left unmatched. This CDR3 is built from 15 residues. CDR3 amino acids: CASSSRTGYNSPLHF. CDR3 coding DNA: TGTGCCAGCAGTTCGAGGACAGGGTACAATTCACCCCTCCACTTT.

The V call is TRBV7-7, the J call TRBJ2-2; 9 bases are shared with TRBD2. Germline CDR1 and CDR2: SSHAT and FNYEAQ (reference sequence). With V trimmed by 5 bases and J by 5 bases, 6 bases remained unmatched. The CDR3 runs 15 residues. This CDR3 is CASSPLAGSTGELFF. In DNA form, the CDR3 reads TGTGCCAGCAGCCCTCTAGCGGGGTCTACCGGGGAGCTGTTTTTT. The complete variable domain, with remaining parts taken from reference TRBV7-7 and TRBJ2-2, reads GAGVSQSPRYKVTKRGQDVTLRCDPISSHATLYWYQQALGQGPEFLTYFNYEAQPDKSGLPSDRFSAERPEGSISTLTIQRTEQRDSAMYRCASSPLAGSTGELFFGEGSRLTVL.